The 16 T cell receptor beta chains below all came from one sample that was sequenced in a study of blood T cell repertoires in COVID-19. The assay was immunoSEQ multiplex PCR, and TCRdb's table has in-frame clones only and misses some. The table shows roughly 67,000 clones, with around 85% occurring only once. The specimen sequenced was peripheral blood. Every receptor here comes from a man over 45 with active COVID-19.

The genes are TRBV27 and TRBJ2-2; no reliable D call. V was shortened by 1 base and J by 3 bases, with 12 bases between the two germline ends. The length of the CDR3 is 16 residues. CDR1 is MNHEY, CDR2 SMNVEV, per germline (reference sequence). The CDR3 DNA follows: TGTGCCAGCAGTTTATATGGCCTCGCCGACACCGGGGAGCTGTTTTTT. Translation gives CASSLYGLADTGELFF.

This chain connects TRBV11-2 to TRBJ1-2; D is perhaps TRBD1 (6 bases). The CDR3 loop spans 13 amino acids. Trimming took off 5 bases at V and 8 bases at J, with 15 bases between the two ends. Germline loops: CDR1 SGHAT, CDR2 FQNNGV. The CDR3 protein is CASSTPQGRGYTF. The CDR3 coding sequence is TGTGCCAGCAGCACTCCTCAGGGGAGAGGCTACACCTTC.

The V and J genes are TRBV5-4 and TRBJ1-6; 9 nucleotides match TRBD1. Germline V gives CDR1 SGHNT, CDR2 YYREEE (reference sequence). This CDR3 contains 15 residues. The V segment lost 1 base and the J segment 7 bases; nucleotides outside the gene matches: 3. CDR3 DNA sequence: TGTGCCAGCAGCTTGTCCGGGACAGGGAATTCACCCCTCCACTTT. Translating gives CASSLSGTGNSPLHF.

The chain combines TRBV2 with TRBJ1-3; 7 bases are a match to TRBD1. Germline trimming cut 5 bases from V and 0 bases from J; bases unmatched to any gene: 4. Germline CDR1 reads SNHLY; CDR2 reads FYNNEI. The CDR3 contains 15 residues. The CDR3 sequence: CASSRDSNSGNTIYF. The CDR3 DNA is TGTGCCAGCAGTCGGGACAGCAACTCTGGAAACACCATATATTTT.

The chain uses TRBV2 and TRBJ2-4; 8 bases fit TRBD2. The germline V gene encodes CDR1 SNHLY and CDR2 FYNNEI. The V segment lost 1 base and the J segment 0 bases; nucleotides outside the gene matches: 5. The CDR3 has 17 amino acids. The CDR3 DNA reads TGTGCCAGCAGTGAAGACTCTCTAGCGGGAGCCAAAAACATTCAGTACTTC. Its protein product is CASSEDSLAGAKNIQYF.

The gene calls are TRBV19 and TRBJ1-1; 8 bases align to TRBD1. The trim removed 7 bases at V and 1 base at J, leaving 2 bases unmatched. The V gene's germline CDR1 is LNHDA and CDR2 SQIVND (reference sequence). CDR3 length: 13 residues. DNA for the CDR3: TGTGCCAGTAATGGACAGGGGAACACTGAAGCTTTCTTT. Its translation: CASNGQGNTEAFF. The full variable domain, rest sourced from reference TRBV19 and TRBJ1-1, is DGGITQSPKYLFRKEGQNVTLSCEQNLNHDAMYWYRQDPGQGLRLIYYSQIVNDFQKGDIAEGYSVSREKKESFPLTVTSAQKNPTAFYLCASNGQGNTEAFFGQGTRLTVV.

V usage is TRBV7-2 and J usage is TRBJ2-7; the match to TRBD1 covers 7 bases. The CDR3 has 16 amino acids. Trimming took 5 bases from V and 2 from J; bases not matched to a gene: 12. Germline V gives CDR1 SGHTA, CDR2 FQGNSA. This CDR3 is CASSVYPGQRTYEQYF. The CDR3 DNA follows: TGTGCCAGCAGCGTCTATCCGGGACAGCGAACCTACGAGCAGTACTTC.

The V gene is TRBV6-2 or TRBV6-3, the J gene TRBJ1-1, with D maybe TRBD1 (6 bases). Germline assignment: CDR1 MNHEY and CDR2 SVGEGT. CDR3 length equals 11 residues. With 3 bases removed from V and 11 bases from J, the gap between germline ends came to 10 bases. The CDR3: CASSYKGEAFF. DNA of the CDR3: TGTGCCAGCAGTTATAAGGGGGAGGCTTTCTTT.

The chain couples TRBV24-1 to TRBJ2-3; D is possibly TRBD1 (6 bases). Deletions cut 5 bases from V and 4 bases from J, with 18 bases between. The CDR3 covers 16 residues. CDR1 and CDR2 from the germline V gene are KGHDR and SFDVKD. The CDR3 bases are TGTGCCACCAGTGCCGCCGTATGGGGGCGGGCAGATACGCAGTATTTT. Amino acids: CATSAAVWGRADTQYF.

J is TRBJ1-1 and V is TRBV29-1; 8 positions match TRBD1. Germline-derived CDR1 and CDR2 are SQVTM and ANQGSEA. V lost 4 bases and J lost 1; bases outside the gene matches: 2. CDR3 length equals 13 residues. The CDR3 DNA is TGCAGCGTTGTGGGACAGGCGAACACTGAAGCTTTCTTT. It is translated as CSVVGQANTEAFF.

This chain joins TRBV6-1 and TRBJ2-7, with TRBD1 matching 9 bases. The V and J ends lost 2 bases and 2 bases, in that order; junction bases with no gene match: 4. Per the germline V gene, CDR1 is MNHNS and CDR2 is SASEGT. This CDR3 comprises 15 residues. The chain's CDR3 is CASSEQGTGTYEQYF. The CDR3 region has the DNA TGTGCCAGCAGTGAACAAGGGACAGGGACCTACGAGCAGTACTTC.

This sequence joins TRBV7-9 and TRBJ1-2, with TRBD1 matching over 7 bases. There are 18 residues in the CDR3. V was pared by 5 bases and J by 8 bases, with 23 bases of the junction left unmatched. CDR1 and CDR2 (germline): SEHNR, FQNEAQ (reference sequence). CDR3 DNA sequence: TGTGCCAGCAGCATCCCCCGCGGGACAGTGCCCTTGATACACGGCTACACCTTC. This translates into CASSIPRGTVPLIHGYTF. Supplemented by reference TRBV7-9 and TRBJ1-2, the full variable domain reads DTGVSQNPRHKITKRGQNVTFRCDPISEHNRLYWYRQTLGQGPEFLTYFQNEAQLEKSRLLSDRFSAERPKGSFSTLEIQRTEQGDSAMYLCASSIPRGTVPLIHGYTFGSGTRLTVV.

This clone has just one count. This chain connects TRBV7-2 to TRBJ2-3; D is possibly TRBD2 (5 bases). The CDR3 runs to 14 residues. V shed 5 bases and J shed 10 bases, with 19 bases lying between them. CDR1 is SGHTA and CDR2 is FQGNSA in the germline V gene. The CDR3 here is CASSPEPASRAQYF. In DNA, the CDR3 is TGTGCCAGCAGCCCAGAACCCGCTAGCAGAGCGCAGTATTTT.

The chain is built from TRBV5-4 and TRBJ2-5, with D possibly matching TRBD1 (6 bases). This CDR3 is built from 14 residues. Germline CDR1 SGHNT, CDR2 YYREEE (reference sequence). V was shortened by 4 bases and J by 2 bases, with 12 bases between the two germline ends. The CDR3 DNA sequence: TGTGCCAGCAGCCCGGGGACAAGGCAAGAGACCCAGTACTTC. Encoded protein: CASSPGTRQETQYF.

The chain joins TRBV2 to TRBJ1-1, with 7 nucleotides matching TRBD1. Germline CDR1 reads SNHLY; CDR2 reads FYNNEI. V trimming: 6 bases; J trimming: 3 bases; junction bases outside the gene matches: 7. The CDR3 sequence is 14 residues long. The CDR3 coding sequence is TGTGCCAGCAGCGAGACAGGGAAGGACACTGAAGCTTTCTTT. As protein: CASSETGKDTEAFF.

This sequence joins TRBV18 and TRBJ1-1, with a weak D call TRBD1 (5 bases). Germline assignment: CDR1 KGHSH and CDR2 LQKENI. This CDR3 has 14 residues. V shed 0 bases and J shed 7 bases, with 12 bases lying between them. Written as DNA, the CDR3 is TGTGCCAGCTCACCACCTAAGACAGAAATTGAAGCTTTCTTT. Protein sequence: CASSPPKTEIEAFF.